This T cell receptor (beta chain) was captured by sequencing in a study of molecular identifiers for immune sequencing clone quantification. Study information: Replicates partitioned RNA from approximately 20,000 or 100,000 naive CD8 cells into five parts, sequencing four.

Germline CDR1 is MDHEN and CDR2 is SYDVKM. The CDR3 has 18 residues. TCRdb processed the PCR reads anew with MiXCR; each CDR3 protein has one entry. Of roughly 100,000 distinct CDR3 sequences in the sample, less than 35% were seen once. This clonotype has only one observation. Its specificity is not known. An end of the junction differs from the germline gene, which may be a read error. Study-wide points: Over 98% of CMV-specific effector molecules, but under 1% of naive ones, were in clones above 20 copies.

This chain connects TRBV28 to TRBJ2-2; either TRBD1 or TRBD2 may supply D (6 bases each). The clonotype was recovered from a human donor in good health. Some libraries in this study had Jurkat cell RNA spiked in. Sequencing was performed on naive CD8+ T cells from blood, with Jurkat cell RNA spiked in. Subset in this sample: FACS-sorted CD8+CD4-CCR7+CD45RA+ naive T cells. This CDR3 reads CASIPRGPPTLHTEELFF. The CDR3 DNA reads TGTGCCAGCATCCCCCGGGGGCCACCCACCCTGCACACCGAGGAGCTGTTTTTT.